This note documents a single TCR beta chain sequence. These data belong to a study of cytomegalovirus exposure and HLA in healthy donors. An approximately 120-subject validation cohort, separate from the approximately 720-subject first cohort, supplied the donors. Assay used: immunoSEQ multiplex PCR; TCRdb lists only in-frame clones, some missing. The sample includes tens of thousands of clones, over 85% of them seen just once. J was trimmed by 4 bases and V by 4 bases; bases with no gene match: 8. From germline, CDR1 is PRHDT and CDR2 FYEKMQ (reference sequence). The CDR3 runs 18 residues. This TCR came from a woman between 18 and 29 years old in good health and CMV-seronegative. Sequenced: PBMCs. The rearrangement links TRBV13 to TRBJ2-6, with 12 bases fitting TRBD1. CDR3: CASSSSGQGAVGANVLTF. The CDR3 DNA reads TGTGCCAGCAGCTCTTCGGGACAGGGGGCGGTGGGGGCCAACGTCCTGACTTTC.